This T cell receptor beta chain was obtained from a study of T cells in Graves' hyperthyroidism and ophthalmopathy. Study-wide context: Before treatment of any kind, peripheral blood was taken at initial diagnosis. Study-wide results and limits: Blood also showed most of the thyroid clonotypes that were expanded above 0.001.

TCR beta CDR3 regions were amplified from RNA. The HTBI primer set drove a first-round RT-PCR of the TCR CDR3. TCRdb analysed the multiplex PCR reads with MiXCR anew, one entry per CDR3 protein. The repertoire includes hundreds of thousands of distinct CDR3 sequences, roughly 14% of them detected once, and less than 15% sits in the top ten. Only a few counts were recorded for this clonotype. Its antigen is still unknown. Patients affected by ophthalmopathy presented a Clinical Activity Score of at least 3, a NOSPECS grade of at least 4, and disease duration below 3 months. Exclusions: uncontrolled infection, other autoimmune disease, pregnancy, lactation. Germline CDR1 reads KGHDR; CDR2 reads SFDVKD. There are 14 residues in the CDR3. V was trimmed by 6 bases and J by 7 bases, leaving 15 bases between them.

The sample consisted of blood. The chain has TRBV24-1 and TRBJ1-5; D may be TRBD1 (6 bases). The clonotype was recovered from a man younger than 35 with Graves' ophthalmopathy. This CDR3 reads CATSTGGAVQPQHF. The CDR3 DNA sequence: TGTGCCACCAGTACCGGGGGCGCGGTACAGCCCCAGCATTTT.